Listed here are 12 T cell receptor beta chains from one sample, sequenced in a study of cytomegalovirus exposure and HLA in healthy donors. The PCR was carried out with 60 Vbeta primers and 13 Jbeta primers. Using immunoSEQ multiplex PCR, the repertoire was profiled, and TCRdb retains in-frame clones only, with some absent. Among about 200,000 clones listed, 75% to 80% were seen once. Material for sequencing was PBMCs. The receptors derive from a man aged 18 to 29 in good health and CMV-seronegative.

As concerns this clone: The junction does not match germline at one end; this may be a read error. This chain uses TRBV7-7 with TRBJ2-5; tentatively, D is TRBD2 (5 bases). There are 18 residues in the CDR3. The V gene's germline CDR1 is SSHAT and CDR2 FNYEAQ (reference sequence). CDR3 region: CASSLFPATGLGGETQYF. The CDR3 DNA follows: TGTGCTAGCAGCTTATTCCCGGCAACCGGCCTAGGCGGGGAGACCCAGTACTTC.

Here the CDR3 reads CAISESSLAEETQYF. CDR3 in DNA: TGTGCCATCAGTGAGTCGAGTCTAGCGGAAGAGACCCAGTACTTC. V gene TRBV10-3 combines with J gene TRBJ2-5; 7 positions match TRBD2. With 0 bases clipped from V and 3 bases from J, the junction kept 4 bases outside the gene matches. The CDR3 consists of 15 residues. CDR1 and CDR2 (germline): ENHRY, SYGVKD.

The CDR3 DNA follows: TGTGCCAGCAGGCTAGGCGGACAGACCTATGGCTACACCTTC. It translates to CASRLGGQTYGYTF. The V call is TRBV6-5, the J call TRBJ1-2; the D gene is possibly TRBD1 (6 bases). Germline V gives CDR1 MNHEY, CDR2 SVGAGI. V was pared by 6 bases and J by 4 bases, with 15 bases between. This CDR3 has 14 residues.

This chain connects TRBV10-3 to TRBJ2-1; 10 positions match TRBD2. Germline lookup yields CDR1 ENHRY and CDR2 SYGVKD. V lost 3 bases and J lost 8; bases outside the gene matches: 7. This CDR3 spans 15 amino acids. Here the CDR3 reads CAISDALAGLDEQFF. Here the CDR3 DNA reads TGTGCCATCAGTGATGCACTAGCGGGACTCGATGAGCAGTTCTTC.

CDR3 residues: CASSYGQGQQPQHF. In DNA form, the CDR3 reads TGTGCCAGCAGTTACGGGCAGGGACAACAGCCCCAGCATTTT. The chain recombines TRBV28 with TRBJ1-5; tentatively, D is TRBD1 (6 bases). The germline V gene encodes CDR1 MDHEN and CDR2 SYDVKM. The V and J ends lost 4 bases and 7 bases respectively, with 14 bases between them. The CDR3 is 14 amino acids.

This rearrangement joins TRBV11-3 to TRBJ2-1; D might be TRBD2 (6 bases). CDR1 is SGHNT, CDR2 YENEEA, per germline. Trimming stripped 5 bases from V and 4 bases from J, with 21 bases between. The CDR3 has 17 amino acids. The CDR3, as DNA: TGTGCCAGCAGCCCTTACGGTGGCGGGGCCGGTTACAATGAGCAGTTCTTC. Translation gives CASSPYGGGAGYNEQFF.

This clone was seen more than once but under ten times. This sequence joins TRBV7-2 and TRBJ2-4, with 14 nucleotides matching TRBD2. The CDR3 runs to 17 residues. The trim removed 5 bases at V and 6 bases at J, leaving 9 bases unmatched. Germline CDR1 and CDR2: SGHTA and FQGNSA. The CDR3 here is CASSPTSGLAGANIQYF. The CDR3, as DNA: TGTGCCAGCAGCCCAACTTCGGGACTAGCGGGGGCAAACATTCAGTACTTC. Together with reference TRBV7-2 and TRBJ2-4, the CDR3 gives the full variable domain: GAGVSQSPSNKVTEKGKDVELRCDPISGHTALYWYRQSLGQGLEFLIYFQGNSAPDKSGLPSDRFSAERTGGSVSTLTIQRTQQEDSAVYLCASSPTSGLAGANIQYFGAGTRLSVL.

The V gene is TRBV5-5, the J gene TRBJ2-7; 8 nucleotides agree with TRBD1. The CDR3 length is 15 residues. The trim removed 3 bases at V and 2 bases at J, leaving 7 bases unmatched. Germline CDR1 SGHKS, CDR2 YYEKEE (reference sequence). This CDR3 reads CASSSLDRGTYEQYF. CDR3 nucleotide sequence: TGTGCCAGCAGCTCCTTAGACAGGGGAACCTACGAGCAGTACTTC.

The count of this clone is one. The chain combines TRBV6-1 with TRBJ2-7; D may be TRBD1 (6 bases). The V gene lost 7 bases and the J gene lost 6 bases, with 19 bases spanning the gap. The CDR3 runs to 14 residues. Looked up from germline, CDR1 is MNHNS and CDR2 is SASEGT. The CDR3 is CASTSRDKEAEQYF. The CDR3 DNA reads TGTGCCAGCACTAGCCGGGACAAGGAGGCCGAGCAGTACTTC.

This clone was detected a few times. The V gene is TRBV5-1, the J gene TRBJ2-2; 10 bases are shared with TRBD2. With V trimmed by 3 bases and J by 5 bases, 7 bases remained unmatched. CDR3 length: 16 amino acids. Germline assignment: CDR1 SGHRS and CDR2 YFSETQ. CDR3 residues: CASSSLAGVGTGELFF. Here the CDR3 DNA reads TGCGCCAGCAGCTCCCTAGCGGGAGTGGGGACCGGGGAGCTGTTTTTT.

This clone was seen a handful of times. The V gene is TRBV7-2, the J gene TRBJ2-1; 12 nucleotides line up with TRBD2. The CDR3 contains 16 residues. V gave up 4 bases and J gave up 8 bases; unmatched junction bases: 9. Germline CDR1 is SGHTA and CDR2 is FQGNSA. The CDR3 DNA reads as TGTGCCAGCAGCTCACTAGCGGGGGGCCGTGGCGATGAGCAGTTCTTC. Protein: CASSSLAGGRGDEQFF.

In its sample, this clone was seen a few times. The chain has TRBV27 and TRBJ1-5, with D maybe TRBD1 (6 bases). Germline lookup yields CDR1 MNHEY and CDR2 SMNVEV (reference sequence). CDR3 length equals 12 residues. V lost 6 bases and J 7 bases, leaving 10 bases between the germline ends. This CDR3 is CASRAQGQPQHF. CDR3 sequence (DNA): TGTGCCAGCAGGGCCCAGGGGCAGCCCCAGCATTTT.